This section outlines one T cell receptor beta chain sequence together with its context. The sample comes from a study of shared clonotypes between healthy human individuals. Looked up from germline, CDR1 is SGHRS and CDR2 is YFSETQ. Trimming pared 4 bases from V and 0 bases from J, leaving 11 bases between. The CDR3 loop spans 14 amino acids. TCRdb keeps only in-frame clones here, not all; method: immunoSEQ multiplex PCR. In the table there are about 2.3 million clones, roughly 90% of which are singletons. This clonotype originated in a man younger than 35 in good health. Some clones in this sample may be carry-over from other donors' samples. This rearrangement joins TRBV5-1 to TRBJ2-7; D possibly corresponds to TRBD2 (5 bases). Sequences were obtained from naive CD4+ T cells from PBMCs. As for subset: CD45RA+ positively selected. The CDR3 DNA reads TGCGCCAGCAGCCGAGAGGGCCTCTCCTACGAGCAGTACTTC. This sequence encodes CASSREGLSYEQYF.